This TCR beta chain was identified during a study of blood T cells in healthy people across ages. Study overall: Template switching caught about one barcoded beta molecule for each two T cells.

Note on this clonotype: One end of the junction varies from germline; a read error may be responsible.

A second PCR of roughly 7 to 11 cycles used a sample-barcoded 5' primer and a J-beta primer mix. TCRdb reanalysed the 5' RACE reads using MiXCR and keeps one entry per CDR3 protein. The sample holds approximately 2,000,000 distinct CDR3 sequences, roughly two fifths seen once. The CDR3 length is 17 residues. Germline V CDR1 and CDR2: SGHRS, YFSETQ. Each donor gave around 9.3 milliliters of peripheral blood. Sequencing was done on a sample of blood. The origin of this receptor is a human donor in good health. V is TRBV5-1 and J is TRBJ2-3; TRBD1 is a possible D gene (6 bases). Here the CDR3 reads CAGSLESAGDGTDTQYF. The CDR3 region has the DNA TGCGCCGGCAGCTTGGAGTCGGCAGGGGATGGCACAGATACGCAGTATTTT.